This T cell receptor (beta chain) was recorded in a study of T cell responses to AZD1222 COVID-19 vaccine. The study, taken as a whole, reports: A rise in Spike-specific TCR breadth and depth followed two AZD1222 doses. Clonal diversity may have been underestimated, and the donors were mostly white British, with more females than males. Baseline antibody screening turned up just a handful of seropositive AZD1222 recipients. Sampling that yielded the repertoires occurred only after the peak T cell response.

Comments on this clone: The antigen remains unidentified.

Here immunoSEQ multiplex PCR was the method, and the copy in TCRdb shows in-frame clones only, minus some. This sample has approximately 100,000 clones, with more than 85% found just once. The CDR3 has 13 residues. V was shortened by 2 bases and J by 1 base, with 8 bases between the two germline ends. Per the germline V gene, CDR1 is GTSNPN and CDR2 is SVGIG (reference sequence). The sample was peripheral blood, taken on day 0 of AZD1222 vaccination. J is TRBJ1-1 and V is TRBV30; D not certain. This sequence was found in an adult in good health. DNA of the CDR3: TGTGCCTGGAGTCGGTCTGCGAACACTGAAGCTTTCTTT. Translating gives CAWSRSANTEAFF. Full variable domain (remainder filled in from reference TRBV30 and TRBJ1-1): SQTIHQWPATLVQPVGSPLSLECTVEGTSNPNLYWYRQAAGRGLQLLFYSVGIGQISSEVPQNLSASRPQDRQFILSSKKLLLSDSGFYLCAWSRSANTEAFFGQGTRLTVV.